The clone carrying this T cell receptor beta chain was counted a few times. Its antigen is currently unknown. This entry is derived from a study of Graves' ophthalmopathy and Graves' hyperthyroidism. RNA served as the template for amplifying TCR beta CDR3 regions. Second-round multiplex PCR came after a first-round RT-PCR that employed HTBI primers. TCRdb called the multiplex PCR reads again in MiXCR, with one record for every CDR3 protein. The table lists about 400,000 distinct CDR3 sequences, 15% of them singletons, with about 7.3% in the top ten. Findings of the study overall: The model predicted ophthalmopathy progression with about 71% sensitivity and around 72% specificity.

The TCR originated in a woman aged 18-35 years with stable Graves' hyperthyroidism. The sample comprised peripheral blood.

The CDR3 protein is CASSPGKDRASLETQYF. In DNA, the CDR3 is TGTGCCAGCAGCCCGGGGAAGGACAGAGCCTCGTTGGAGACCCAGTACTTC. The V call is TRBV7-2, the J call TRBJ2-5, with a weak D call TRBD1 (6 bases). Germline CDR1 reads SGHTA; CDR2 reads FQGNSA. Trimming shortened V by 5 bases and J by 5 bases, and 24 bases separated the two germline ends. This CDR3 contains 17 residues.